The 14 T cell receptor beta chains listed next were all sequenced from one sample in a study of blood T cell repertoires in COVID-19. Here immunoSEQ multiplex PCR was the method, and the copy in TCRdb shows in-frame clones only, minus some. Of about 97,000 clones listed, approximately 92% are singletons. Sequencing was done on a sample of peripheral blood. These receptors all come from a man over 45 with active COVID-19.

The chain recombines TRBV5-1 with TRBJ2-1; D is possibly TRBD2 (6 bases). Germline V gene lookup returns CDR1 SGHRS and CDR2 YFSETQ. Trimming shortened V by 0 bases and J by 4 bases, and 11 bases separated the two germline ends. The CDR3 contains 15 residues. DNA for the CDR3: TGCGCCAGCAGCTTGGACGCGGGAAGTTACAATGAGCAGTTCTTC. Protein product: CASSLDAGSYNEQFF.

The chain carries TRBV7-2 and TRBJ2-2; 11 bases line up with TRBD2. The CDR3 has 17 amino acids. Unmatched junction bases numbered 9, after V lost 5 bases and J lost 4 bases. Germline V gene data show CDR1 as SGHTA and CDR2 as FQGNSA. Written as DNA, the CDR3 is TGTGCCAGCAGCCAGATTGGTAGCGGGAGGGCCACCGGGGAGCTGTTTTTT. It encodes CASSQIGSGRATGELFF.

The genes are TRBV5-1 and TRBJ2-7; 10 bases line up with TRBD1. Trimming took 3 bases from V and 0 from J; bases not matched to a gene: 3. Germline V gene sequence: CDR1 SGHRS, CDR2 YFSETQ. The CDR3 has 15 residues. CDR3 in amino acids: CASSSTGGDSYEQYF. The CDR3 DNA reads as TGCGCCAGCAGCTCGACAGGGGGCGACTCCTACGAGCAGTACTTC.

This sequence joins TRBV7-8 and TRBJ2-4, with a tentative D call TRBD2 (7 bases). The germline V and J ends were trimmed by 1 base and 3 bases, with 10 bases remaining between them. This CDR3 contains 15 residues. Per the germline V gene, CDR1 is SGHVS and CDR2 is FQNEAQ. Here the CDR3 reads CASSLGGGGKNIQYF. The CDR3 bases are TGTGCCAGCAGCTTAGGGGGGGGCGGCAAAAACATTCAGTACTTC.

The V call is TRBV29-1, the J call TRBJ2-1, with 8 bases matching TRBD2. V was pared by 4 bases and J by 6 bases, with 14 bases of the junction left unmatched. This CDR3 contains 16 residues. The germline gives CDR1 SQVTM, CDR2 ANQGSEA. In DNA form, the CDR3 reads TGCAGCGTTGTAGGGAAAGCGGGGGCCCCCGGCAATGAGCAGTTCTTC. Its translation: CSVVGKAGAPGNEQFF.

J is TRBJ2-1 and V is TRBV5-6; 12 bases line up with TRBD1. V trimming: 0 bases; J trimming: 9 bases; junction bases outside the gene matches: 7. CDR3 size: 16 residues. Germline lookup yields CDR1 SGHDT and CDR2 YYEEEE. CDR3 coding DNA: TGTGCCAGCAGCTTGGCCGGGGACAGGGGGCGGGGTGAGCAGTTCTTC. It codes for CASSLAGDRGRGEQFF.

The gene calls are TRBV10-3 and TRBJ2-3, with 10 bases identical to TRBD2. The CDR3 has 15 amino acids. V shed 5 bases and J 0 bases; nucleotides not matched to a gene: 2. Germline V CDR1 and CDR2: ENHRY, SYGVKD. CDR3 sequence: CAISPTSGSTDTQYF. DNA of the CDR3: TGTGCCATCAGTCCGACTAGCGGGAGCACAGATACGCAGTATTTT.

V is TRBV6-5 and J is TRBJ2-1, with 14 positions matching TRBD2. The germline V gene encodes CDR1 MNHEY and CDR2 SVGAGI. With 8 bases clipped from V and 6 bases from J, the junction kept 3 bases outside the gene matches. The CDR3 is 14 residues long. In DNA, the CDR3 is TGTGCCAGCGCCGGACTAGCGGGGGGCAATGAGCAGTTCTTC. Amino acids: CASAGLAGGNEQFF.

The chain couples TRBV2 to TRBJ2-1; D is perhaps TRBD1 (6 bases). The V gene's germline CDR1 is SNHLY and CDR2 FYNNEI. V lost 4 bases and J 1 base, leaving 11 bases between the germline ends. This CDR3 contains 15 residues. CDR3 loop: CASSVTGASYNEQFF. CDR3 DNA sequence: TGTGCCAGCAGTGTGACAGGAGCGTCCTACAATGAGCAGTTCTTC.

V is TRBV6-5 and J is TRBJ2-2; D might be TRBD2 (7 bases). Trimming pared 0 bases from V and 4 bases from J, leaving 12 bases between. The CDR3 length is 16 residues. Germline CDR1 reads MNHEY; CDR2 reads SVGAGI. The CDR3 loop reads CASSYSGGRGTGELFF. In DNA form, the CDR3 reads TGTGCCAGCAGTTACTCGGGGGGGCGAGGCACCGGGGAGCTGTTTTTT.

This sequence joins TRBV7-9 and TRBJ2-5; 12 nucleotides agree with TRBD2. Per the germline V gene, CDR1 is SEHNR and CDR2 is FQNEAQ (reference sequence). V was pared by 5 bases and J by 0 bases, with 4 bases of the junction left unmatched. The CDR3 runs to 16 residues. The CDR3 here is CASSPRLAGDQETQYF. Written as DNA, the CDR3 is TGTGCCAGCAGCCCCAGACTAGCGGGAGACCAAGAGACCCAGTACTTC.

The chain carries TRBV5-1 and TRBJ2-2; D possibly corresponds to TRBD1 (5 bases). V was pared by 0 bases and J by 4 bases, with 10 bases between. Germline V gene data show CDR1 as SGHRS and CDR2 as YFSETQ. CDR3 length: 15 residues. The CDR3 here is CASSLAQDITGELFF. DNA of the CDR3: TGCGCCAGCAGCTTGGCACAGGACATCACCGGGGAGCTGTTTTTT.

This chain uses TRBV6-1 with TRBJ2-2; D is undetermined. This CDR3 contains 13 residues. Looked up from germline, CDR1 is MNHNS and CDR2 is SASEGT. V was trimmed by 2 bases and J by 7 bases, leaving 8 bases between them. The CDR3 region has the DNA TGTGCCAGCAGTGAACAGGTCCGCGGGGAGCTGTTTTTT. Protein sequence: CASSEQVRGELFF.

This rearrangement joins TRBV6-5 to TRBJ1-1; 8 positions match TRBD1. The J segment lost 5 bases and the V segment lost 6 bases, leaving 11 bases of the junction unmatched. Germline-derived CDR1 and CDR2 are MNHEY and SVGAGI. The CDR3 sequence is 15 residues long. The CDR3 is CASRNDRGVSTEAFF. Here the CDR3 DNA reads TGTGCCAGCAGGAATGACAGGGGAGTGAGTACTGAAGCTTTCTTT.